Listed below are T cell receptor beta chains from one sample, sequenced in a study of shared clonotypes between healthy human individuals. Measured with immunoSEQ multiplex PCR; TCRdb has only the in-frame clones, and not every one. The data show roughly 2,500,000 clones, with approximately 93% seen just once and approximately 0.37% held by the top ten. Material: naive CD4+ T cells from PBMCs. Receptor source: a man aged 18 to 30 in good health. Some clones in this sample may be carry-over from other donors' samples. The CDR3 runs from the conserved cysteine through the conserved F or W. D genes are given only for firm matches. Rows give clone size only sometimes, using once, few, many, or a class for an expanded clone.

DNA: TGTGCCTGGAGCGAAAACCAAGAGACCCAGTACTTC
CDR3: CAWSENQETQYF
size: NA
J: TRBJ2-5
V: TRBV30
D: NA
length: 12

DNA: TGTGCCTGGAGGCTTCGGCAGGGGAAAGGAAACACCATATATTTT
CDR3: CAWRLRQGKGNTIYF
size: NA
J: TRBJ1-3
V: TRBV30
D: NA
length: 15

DNA: TGTGCCATCAGTGGGGGGACAGGGGGCCAGGGGACTGAAGCTTTCTTT
CDR3: CAISGGTGGQGTEAFF
size: NA
J: TRBJ1-1
V: TRBV10-3
D: TRBD1
length: 16

DNA: TGTGCCAGCAGGGCGGCTAGCGGGAGAGGCACCGGGGAGCTGTTTTTT
CDR3: CASRAASGRGTGELFF
size: NA
J: TRBJ2-2
V: TRBV27
D: TRBD2
length: 16

DNA: TGTGCCAGCAGCTTAGGTCCGGGGAATAGCAATCAGCCCCAGCATTTT
CDR3: CASSLGPGNSNQPQHF
size: NA
J: TRBJ1-5
V: TRBV7-9
D: NA
length: 16

DNA: TGTGCCATCAGTGGGGGGACCTCCCAGGGGACCCAGTACTTC
CDR3: CAISGGTSQGTQYF
size: NA
J: TRBJ2-5
V: TRBV10-3
D: NA
length: 14

DNA: TGTGCCAGCAGCTTAGATGGGCTAGCGGGAGATAACACCGGGGAGCTGTTTTTT
CDR3: CASSLDGLAGDNTGELFF
size: NA
J: TRBJ2-2
V: TRBV7-2
D: TRBD2
length: 18

DNA: TGTGCCAGCAGCAAAGATGGCCGTCCGGGGTTAGCTAACTATGGCTACACCTTC
CDR3: CASSKDGRPGLANYGYTF
size: NA
J: TRBJ1-2
V: TRBV21-1
D: NA
length: 18

DNA: TGTGCCAGCAGTGCGACAGGGCGAACCAGGTTTTCCTACGAGCAGTACTTC
CDR3: CASSATGRTRFSYEQYF
size: NA
J: TRBJ2-7
V: TRBV28
D: TRBD1
length: 17

DNA: TGCGCCAGCACCTCCCGGGGGGGGCGCACAGATACGCAGTATTTT
CDR3: CASTSRGGRTDTQYF
size: NA
J: TRBJ2-3
V: TRBV5-1
D: TRBD2
length: 15

DNA: TGTGCCAGCAGTTTAGGACAGGGAAGGTATGGCTACACCTTC
CDR3: CASSLGQGRYGYTF
size: NA
J: TRBJ1-2
V: TRBV27
D: TRBD1
length: 14

DNA: TGTGCCAGCAGGGCTCCGGGACAGGGGGGTTCACCCCTCCACTTT
CDR3: CASRAPGQGGSPLHF
size: NA
J: TRBJ1-6
V: TRBV28
D: TRBD1
length: 15

DNA: TGTGCCAGCAGCTCAGGGACAGGTTATTTTGGCTACACCTTC
CDR3: CASSSGTGYFGYTF
size: NA
J: TRBJ1-2
V: TRBV28
D: TRBD1
length: 14

DNA: TGTGCCGGACTCTTAGGTGGCACAGATACGCAGTATTTT
CDR3: CAGLLGGTDTQYF
size: NA
J: TRBJ2-3
V: TRBV7-9
D: NA
length: 13

DNA: TGTGCCAGCAGTTCCTGGAAGTGGGACAGAGACTACGAGCAGTACTTC
CDR3: CASSSWKWDRDYEQYF
size: NA
J: TRBJ2-7
V: TRBV28
D: TRBD1
length: 16

DNA: TGTGCCACCAGCAGAGATAAGGAGGGAGCGGTATCCAATGAGCAGTTCTTC
CDR3: CATSRDKEGAVSNEQFF
size: NA
J: TRBJ2-1
V: TRBV15
D: NA
length: 17

DNA: TGCGCCAGCAGTTCGGGGCTGAGAGACACTGAAGCTTTCTTT
CDR3: CASSSGLRDTEAFF
size: NA
J: TRBJ1-1
V: TRBV5-1
D: NA
length: 14

DNA: TGTGCCAGCAGCCCGATGGCCGGGATCCCCTCCTACGAGCAGTACTTC
CDR3: CASSPMAGIPSYEQYF
size: once
J: TRBJ2-7
V: TRBV9
D: NA
length: 16

DNA: TGCGCCAGCAGCTTGGAAGGACGGACAGAAGAGACCCAGTACTTC
CDR3: CASSLEGRTEETQYF
size: NA
J: TRBJ2-5
V: TRBV5-1
D: NA
length: 15

DNA: TGTGCCAGTAGTATTGTGGTCGGCAATCAGCCCCAGCATTTT
CDR3: CASSIVVGNQPQHF
size: NA
J: TRBJ1-5
V: TRBV19
D: NA
length: 14

DNA: TGTGCCAGCAGCGTAGCTCCGGGAGGGGACTACAATGAGCAGTTCTTC
CDR3: CASSVAPGGDYNEQFF
size: once
J: TRBJ2-1
V: TRBV9
D: TRBD2
length: 16

DNA: TGCGCCAGCAGCCAAGGGTTGAGGGATTTTGGCGAGCAGTACTTC
CDR3: CASSQGLRDFGEQYF
size: NA
J: TRBJ2-7
V: TRBV4-1
D: NA
length: 15

DNA: TGTGCCAGCAGTTTACAGGGGGAAGGAAACACCATATATTTT
CDR3: CASSLQGEGNTIYF
size: NA
J: TRBJ1-3
V: TRBV28
D: TRBD1
length: 14

DNA: TGCGCCAGCAGCTTGGGTGGGACACCGAAGAACACTGAAGCTTTCTTT
CDR3: CASSLGGTPKNTEAFF
size: NA
J: TRBJ1-1
V: TRBV5-1
D: NA
length: 16

DNA: TGTGCCAGCAGCGCGGGACAGGGTACCTACGAGCAGTACTTC
CDR3: CASSAGQGTYEQYF
size: NA
J: TRBJ2-7
V: TRBV9
D: TRBD1
length: 14

DNA: TGTGCCAGCAGCTTAGCCTCCGGAGCGGGAGGGCGGAATGAGCAGTTCTTC
CDR3: CASSLASGAGGRNEQFF
size: NA
J: TRBJ2-1
V: TRBV11-3
D: TRBD2
length: 17

DNA: TGTGCCAGCAGCCCCGGGACTAGCGCAAGCACAGATACGCAGTATTTT
CDR3: CASSPGTSASTDTQYF
size: NA
J: TRBJ2-3
V: TRBV5-4
D: TRBD2
length: 16

DNA: TGTGCCAGCAGAAGGAAGGGTAGGTCTGAAGCTTTCTTT
CDR3: CASRRKGRSEAFF
size: NA
J: TRBJ1-1
V: TRBV28
D: NA
length: 13

DNA: TGTGCCAGCAGCGGTGGACAGGGAAACTACGAGCAGTACTTC
CDR3: CASSGGQGNYEQYF
size: NA
J: TRBJ2-7
V: TRBV9
D: TRBD1
length: 14

DNA: TGTGCCAGCAGCCCCCGGCGTTCAGCCTCTACCTACGAGCAGTACTTC
CDR3: CASSPRRSASTYEQYF
size: NA
J: TRBJ2-7
V: TRBV5-6
D: NA
length: 16

DNA: TGTGCCAGCAGGGCAGAAACCTACGAGCAGTACTTC
CDR3: CASRAETYEQYF
size: few
J: TRBJ2-7
V: TRBV2
D: NA
length: 12

DNA: TGTGCCTGGAGTGCTGGGGGAGGTCAGCCCCAGCATTTT
CDR3: CAWSAGGGQPQHF
size: NA
J: TRBJ1-5
V: TRBV30
D: NA
length: 13

DNA: TGTGCCAGCAGTTACGGCAGGGGCCTCTTCACTGAAGCTTTCTTT
CDR3: CASSYGRGLFTEAFF
size: once
J: TRBJ1-1
V: TRBV6-5
D: NA
length: 15

DNA: TGTGCCATTACTCCTCAGGGAGAGACCGGGGAGCTGTTTTTT
CDR3: CAITPQGETGELFF
size: NA
J: TRBJ2-2
V: TRBV10-3
D: NA
length: 14

DNA: TGTGCCAGCAGCCCGACTAGCGGAAGACAAGAGACCCAGTACTTC
CDR3: CASSPTSGRQETQYF
size: NA
J: TRBJ2-5
V: TRBV5-4
D: TRBD2
length: 15

DNA: TGTGCCAGCAGGAGACTCACCGGGGAGCTGTTTTTT
CDR3: CASRRLTGELFF
size: NA
J: TRBJ2-2
V: TRBV11-2
D: NA
length: 12

DNA: TGTGCCAGCAGTGAAAAACATAGCAATCAGCCCCAGCATTTT
CDR3: CASSEKHSNQPQHF
size: NA
J: TRBJ1-5
V: TRBV6-1
D: NA
length: 14

DNA: TGTGCCATCAGAGGACTAGTAGGTTCCTACGAGCAGTACTTC
CDR3: CAIRGLVGSYEQYF
size: NA
J: TRBJ2-7
V: TRBV10-3
D: TRBD2
length: 14

DNA: TGTGCCTGGAGTCCCGGACTTGGTGGCACTAATGAAAAACTGTTTTTT
CDR3: CAWSPGLGGTNEKLFF
size: NA
J: TRBJ1-4
V: TRBV30
D: NA
length: 16

DNA: TGTGCCAGCAACCCCTCCAACCAAGAGACCCAGTACTTC
CDR3: CASNPSNQETQYF
size: once
J: TRBJ2-5
V: TRBV28
D: NA
length: 13

DNA: TGTGCCAGCAGCTTGGGACAGGGCAACTCTGGGGCCAACGTCCTGACTTTC
CDR3: CASSLGQGNSGANVLTF
size: once
J: TRBJ2-6
V: TRBV7-6
D: TRBD1
length: 17

DNA: TGTGCCAGCAGCTATGACAGGAATCAGCCCCAGCATTTT
CDR3: CASSYDRNQPQHF
size: NA
J: TRBJ1-5
V: TRBV5-8
D: NA
length: 13

DNA: TGTGCCAGCAGCTGGGGTAGCACAGATACGCAGTATTTT
CDR3: CASSWGSTDTQYF
size: NA
J: TRBJ2-3
V: TRBV7-9
D: NA
length: 13

DNA: TGTGCCAGCAGCTTGGGACAGGGACTGGGTACAGATACGCAGTATTTT
CDR3: CASSLGQGLGTDTQYF
size: NA
J: TRBJ2-3
V: TRBV5-4
D: NA
length: 16

DNA: TGTGCCAGCAGCCCACGGGACGGACGAGTTCCCTCCTACGAGCAGTACTTC
CDR3: CASSPRDGRVPSYEQYF
size: NA
J: TRBJ2-7
V: TRBV9
D: NA
length: 17

DNA: TGTGCCAGCAGCCCGAACTACGAGCAGTACTTC
CDR3: CASSPNYEQYF
size: NA
J: TRBJ2-7
V: TRBV7-8
D: NA
length: 11

DNA: TGTGCCAGCAGCCGAGTCGAGCCGGAGTACGAGCAGTACTTC
CDR3: CASSRVEPEYEQYF
size: once
J: TRBJ2-7
V: TRBV4-2
D: NA
length: 14

DNA: TGCGCCAGCAGCCCGGTGGCTGGGTTGACAAACTACGAGCAGTACTTC
CDR3: CASSPVAGLTNYEQYF
size: NA
J: TRBJ2-7
V: TRBV4-1
D: NA
length: 16

DNA: TGTGCCAGCAGCTTGACCGCGGGACAGCCTATGAACACTGAAGCTTTCTTT
CDR3: CASSLTAGQPMNTEAFF
size: NA
J: TRBJ1-1
V: TRBV7-9
D: TRBD1
length: 17

DNA: TGCGCCAGCAGCTTAAGCAGGGGCCTAACTAATGAAAAACTGTTTTTT
CDR3: CASSLSRGLTNEKLFF
size: NA
J: TRBJ1-4
V: TRBV5-1
D: NA
length: 16

DNA: TGTGCCAGTAGCCTTAACAGGGGTTACGAGCAGTACTTC
CDR3: CASSLNRGYEQYF
size: NA
J: TRBJ2-7
V: TRBV19
D: TRBD1
length: 13

DNA: TGCGCCAGCAGTGAGGAACAGCCCTATGGCTACACCTTC
CDR3: CASSEEQPYGYTF
size: NA
J: TRBJ1-2
V: TRBV10-1
D: NA
length: 13

DNA: TGCAGCGTTGATCCAACTAGCGGGGACGACAAGAAGGATACGCAGTATTTT
CDR3: CSVDPTSGDDKKDTQYF
size: NA
J: TRBJ2-3
V: TRBV29-1
D: TRBD2
length: 17

DNA: TGCGCCAGCAGCCGTACTAGCGGAACGGGGAATGAGCAGTTCTTC
CDR3: CASSRTSGTGNEQFF
size: NA
J: TRBJ2-1
V: TRBV4-3
D: TRBD2
length: 15